At least ten counts were recorded for the clone carrying this TCR beta chain. Antigen unknown. The study defined stable Graves' hyperthyroidism as no ophthalmopathy progression within 18 months. The sample originates from a study of T cells in Graves' hyperthyroidism and ophthalmopathy. Study details: Peripheral blood sampling occurred at initial diagnosis, before any treatment.

CDR3 length equals 13 residues. Per germline, CDR1 SGHDT and CDR2 YYEEEE. Trimming pared 5 bases from V and 8 bases from J, leaving 16 bases between. General study results and limits: Blood also contained most expanded thyroid clonotypes above 0.001. Ophthalmopathy was identified by the model a median about 6.4 months ahead of onset.

The TCR beta CDR3 regions underwent amplification using RNA transcripts as the source. First-round RT-PCR targeting the TCR CDR3 was performed with the HTBI primer set. TCRdb re-called the multiplex PCR reads through MiXCR, storing one row per CDR3 protein. Of 500,000 to 750,000 distinct CDR3 sequences listed, approximately 15% are singletons. V is TRBV5-6 and J is TRBJ1-1; possible D gene TRBD1, 5 bases. This sequence originates from a woman aged 25 to 39 with Graves' hyperthyroidism. The source material was blood. CDR3: CASRIAGLPEAFF. CDR3 coding DNA: TGTGCCAGCAGGATAGCAGGGTTGCCCGAAGCTTTCTTT.